The 19 T cell receptor beta chains below come from one sample, sequenced in a study of lymphopenia after photon versus proton radiotherapy (dated by TCRdb to 2018 to 2020). The library was obtained by the immunoSEQ multiplex PCR assay. The table comes from immuneACCESS by way of TCRdb, which keeps in-frame sequences with V and J called. Part of the clones is missing from these tables; in studies checked, under half for an unresolved V gene and the rest for unknown reasons. The sample table records over 4,500 clones; about 67% of these occur just once. Of the sample, roughly 49% is held by the ten largest clones. The starting material was peripheral blood, obtained from a patient treated with proton-based radiotherapy. The receptors were sampled from a man aged 80 or over with esophageal cancer.

The chain recombines TRBV4-3 with TRBJ2-3; D remains unclear. This CDR3 contains 13 residues. V lost 8 bases and J 5 bases, leaving 14 bases between the germline ends. In germline, CDR1 is LGHNA, CDR2 YSLEER. CDR3: CASRQLGGDTQYF. CDR3 sequence (DNA): TGCGCCAGCCGGCAGTTGGGCGGAGATACGCAGTATTTT.

The gene calls are TRBV10-3 and TRBJ2-5, with D possibly TRBD1 on 6 matching bases. The CDR3 consists of 15 residues. Trimming stripped 5 bases from V and 5 bases from J, with 18 bases between. Per germline, CDR1 ENHRY and CDR2 SYGVKD. The CDR3: CAISSGSGDGETQYF. CDR3 coding DNA: TGTGCCATCAGTTCCGGGTCAGGGGATGGTGAGACCCAGTACTTC.

The V and J genes are TRBV4-2 and TRBJ2-1; tentative D call: TRBD2 (6 bases). V was cut by 4 bases and J by 0 bases, with 7 bases left in between. This CDR3 has 14 residues. The V gene's germline CDR1 is LGHNA and CDR2 YNFKEQ. CDR3 bases: TGTGCCAGCAGCCGAGCGGGCTCCTACAATGAGCAGTTCTTC. It encodes CASSRAGSYNEQFF.

In DNA form, the CDR3 reads TGTGCCATCAGTGAGTCTGGGCAGGTCAATCAGCCCCAGCATTTT. It codes for CAISESGQVNQPQHF. The chain carries TRBV10-3 and TRBJ1-5; D is ambiguous. Trimming shortened V by 0 bases and J by 3 bases, and 9 bases separated the two germline ends. This CDR3 comprises 15 residues. Germline V gene data show CDR1 as ENHRY and CDR2 as SYGVKD.

This chain connects TRBV13 to TRBJ2-1; the match to TRBD2 covers 8 bases. Germline V CDR1 and CDR2: PRHDT, FYEKMQ (reference sequence). There are 18 residues in the CDR3. With V trimmed by 5 bases and J by 2 bases, 14 bases remained unmatched. CDR3 sequence reads: CASSQQDSSGVTYNEQFF. CDR3 DNA sequence: TGTGCCAGCAGCCAACAAGACAGTAGCGGGGTGACCTACAATGAGCAGTTCTTC. The whole variable domain, remainder taken from reference TRBV13 and TRBJ2-1, is AAGVIQSPRHLIKEKRETATLKCYPIPRHDTVYWYQQGPGQDPQFLISFYEKMQSDKGSIPDRFSAQQFSDYHSELNMSSLELGDSALYFCASSQQDSSGVTYNEQFFGPGTRLTVL.

This clone has a handful of counts. The chain employs TRBV9 and TRBJ1-4, with D hard to call. The germline V and J ends were trimmed by 4 bases and 2 bases, with 9 bases remaining between them. Looked up from germline, CDR1 is SGDLS and CDR2 is YYNGEE. This CDR3 spans 14 amino acids. The CDR3 sequence: CASSPVKTNEKLFF. DNA of the CDR3: TGTGCCAGCAGCCCTGTTAAGACTAATGAAAAACTGTTTTTT.

This chain connects TRBV18 to TRBJ2-3; D perhaps matches TRBD1 (6 bases). CDR1 is KGHSH, CDR2 LQKENI, per germline. Trimming cost V 1 base and J 4 bases, with 12 bases left between them. This CDR3 region has 15 residues. CDR3 residues: CASSPQQQGADTQYF. DNA for the CDR3: TGTGCCAGCTCACCACAACAACAGGGCGCAGATACGCAGTATTTT.

The J gene is TRBJ2-5, the V gene TRBV10-1, with D maybe TRBD2 (5 bases). Trimming took off 8 bases at V and 5 bases at J, with 18 bases between the two ends. The CDR3 contains 14 residues. The germline gives CDR1 WNHNN, CDR2 SYGVQD (reference sequence). The CDR3 DNA follows: TGCGCCAGCGGGGATAGCGTACCAGGCGAGACCCAGTACTTC. Its protein is CASGDSVPGETQYF.

Details on this clone: One base away lies a much larger clone, so this may be a sequencing read error. Distinct nucleotide sequences in the sample also encode this CDR3. The genes are TRBV11-3 and TRBJ2-2, with unresolved D. Germline V lookup: CDR1 SGHNT, CDR2 YENEEA. The V end was cut by 0 bases, the J end by 1 base, with 3 bases between. The length of the CDR3 is 14 residues. The DNA for the CDR3 is TGTGCCAGCAGCTTAGATATGAACACCGGGGAGCTGTTTTTT. Residues: CASSLDMNTGELFF.

The chain recombines TRBV5-1 with TRBJ1-1, with TRBD1 as a possible D gene (6 bases). CDR1 and CDR2 (germline): SGHRS, YFSETQ. Trimming shortened V by 4 bases and J by 6 bases, and 10 bases separated the two germline ends. The CDR3 has 12 residues. CDR3 loop: CASSLQGSEAFF. The CDR3 DNA is TGCGCCAGCAGCCTACAGGGCTCTGAAGCTTTCTTT.

This rearrangement joins TRBV15 to TRBJ2-1; 16 positions agree with TRBD2. The germline gives CDR1 LNHNV, CDR2 YYDKDF (reference sequence). The CDR3 runs to 21 residues. J lost 0 bases, V lost 6 bases, and 14 bases had no gene match. In nucleotides, the CDR3 is TGTGCCACCAGATTAGAGATGGGACTAGCGGGAGGGCGGGGCTCCTACAATGAGCAGTTCTTC. Translation: CATRLEMGLAGGRGSYNEQFF.

The rearrangement uses TRBV20-1 and TRBJ2-5; D remains ambiguous. Germline CDR1 and CDR2: DFQATT and SNEGSKA (reference sequence). The CDR3 covers 8 residues. The CDR3 protein is CGVGTQYF. The CDR3 DNA reads as TGCGGAGTCGGGACCCAGTACTTC.

This clone was picked up a small number of times. This chain uses TRBV7-2 with TRBJ2-2, with D hard to call. Trimming left V 2 bases short and J 0 bases short, with 7 bases between. The germline CDR1 and CDR2 sequences are SGHTA and FQGNSA. The length of the CDR3 is 15 residues. CDR3 bases: TGTGCCAGCAGCTTAATCCAGGCGAACACCGGGGAGCTGTTTTTT. Translated, it gives CASSLIQANTGELFF.

The chain couples TRBV7-9 to TRBJ1-2; TRBD1 matches at 7 bases. The CDR3 is 13 amino acids. The V and J ends lost 7 bases and 4 bases, in that order; junction bases with no gene match: 6. Germline lookup yields CDR1 SEHNR and CDR2 FQNEAQ (reference sequence). The CDR3 DNA follows: TGTGCCAGCATCAATCAGGGGGGCTATGGCTACACCTTC. Amino acids: CASINQGGYGYTF.

A remark on this clone: Other DNA sequences in this sample translate to the same CDR3. The chain combines TRBV6-4 with TRBJ2-1; D not certain. The germline V gene encodes CDR1 MRHNA and CDR2 SNTAGT. The V end lost 0 bases, the J end lost 4 bases, and 4 bases lay between the germline ends. The CDR3 runs 13 residues. This CDR3 reads CASSDSLYNEQFF. DNA for the CDR3: TGTGCCAGCAGTGACTCATTGTACAATGAGCAGTTCTTC.

This clone was seen a single time. The CDR3 nucleotides read TGTGCCAGCAGTGATCCAGGGGGGCCCGACACCGGGGAGCTGTTTTTT. Its translation: CASSDPGGPDTGELFF. The chain is built from TRBV25-1 and TRBJ2-2, with a tentative D call TRBD1 (7 bases). Germline lookup yields CDR1 MGHDK and CDR2 SYGVNS. This CDR3 comprises 16 residues. V shed 3 bases and J shed 3 bases, with 14 bases lying between them. The full variable domain, in which reference TRBV25-1 and TRBJ2-2 provide the parts outside the CDR3, is EADIYQTPRYLVIGTGKKITLECSQTMGHDKMYWYQQDPGMELHLIHYSYGVNSTEKGDLSSESTVSRIRTEHFPLTLESARPSHTSQYLCASSDPGGPDTGELFFGEGSRLTVL.

The CDR3 region has the DNA TGTGCCAGTAGTGATCGGGGGAACACTGAAGCTTTCTTT. Amino acids: CASSDRGNTEAFF. The rearrangement joins TRBV19 to TRBJ1-1; no clear D. V was shortened by 5 bases and J by 1 base, with 8 bases between the two germline ends. In germline, CDR1 is LNHDA, CDR2 SQIVND (reference sequence). The CDR3 covers 13 residues.

The V and J genes are TRBV27 and TRBJ2-1; D is undetermined. Trimming removed 5 bases from V and 4 bases from J, with 15 bases in between. Germline V gene lookup returns CDR1 MNHEY and CDR2 SMNVEV (reference sequence). The CDR3 runs to 15 residues. CDR3 amino acids: CASSPRSTAYNEQFF. CDR3 nucleotide sequence: TGTGCCAGCAGTCCCCGTTCAACAGCTTACAATGAGCAGTTCTTC.

Written as DNA, the CDR3 is TGTGCCAGCAGCTTAGGCATGCAAACGGACCAGCCCCAGCATTTT. Protein: CASSLGMQTDQPQHF. The rearrangement links TRBV7-6 to TRBJ1-5, with D uncertain. The V end was cut by 1 base, the J end by 7 bases, with 14 bases between. This CDR3 spans 15 amino acids. Germline V gives CDR1 SGHVS, CDR2 FNYEAQ.